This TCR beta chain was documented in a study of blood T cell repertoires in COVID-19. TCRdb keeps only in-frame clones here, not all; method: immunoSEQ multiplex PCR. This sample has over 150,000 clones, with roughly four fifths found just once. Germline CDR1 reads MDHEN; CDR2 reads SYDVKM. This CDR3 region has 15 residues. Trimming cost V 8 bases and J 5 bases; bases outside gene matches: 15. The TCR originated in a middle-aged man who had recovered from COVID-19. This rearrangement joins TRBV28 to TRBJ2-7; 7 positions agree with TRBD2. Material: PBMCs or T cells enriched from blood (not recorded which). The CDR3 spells CASSGGGPTRNEQYF. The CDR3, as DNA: TGTGCCAGCTCCGGCGGGGGTCCTACTAGGAACGAGCAGTACTTC.